This TCR beta chain is from a study of T cells in Graves' hyperthyroidism and ophthalmopathy. The V end was cut by 4 bases, the J end by 7 bases, with 11 bases between. CDR3 size: 14 residues. Germline V gene sequence: CDR1 MNHEY, CDR2 SMNVEV (reference sequence). RNA transcripts provided the source from which TCR beta CDR3 regions were amplified. Primed by the HTBI set, a first-round RT-PCR was run on the TCR CDR3. Each CDR3 protein is one row after TCRdb ran MiXCR on the multiplex PCR reads. The table lists some 600,000 distinct CDR3 sequences, 11% to 15% of them singletons, with more than 5% in the top ten.

Sequenced material: blood. This TCR derives from a woman aged 25 to 39 with Graves' hyperthyroidism that later progressed to Graves' ophthalmopathy. V and J are TRBV27 and TRBJ1-6, with D uncertain. CDR3 DNA sequence: TGTGCCAGCAGTTCCCACCTAACAAATTCACCCCTCCACTTT. Its protein is CASSSHLTNSPLHF.